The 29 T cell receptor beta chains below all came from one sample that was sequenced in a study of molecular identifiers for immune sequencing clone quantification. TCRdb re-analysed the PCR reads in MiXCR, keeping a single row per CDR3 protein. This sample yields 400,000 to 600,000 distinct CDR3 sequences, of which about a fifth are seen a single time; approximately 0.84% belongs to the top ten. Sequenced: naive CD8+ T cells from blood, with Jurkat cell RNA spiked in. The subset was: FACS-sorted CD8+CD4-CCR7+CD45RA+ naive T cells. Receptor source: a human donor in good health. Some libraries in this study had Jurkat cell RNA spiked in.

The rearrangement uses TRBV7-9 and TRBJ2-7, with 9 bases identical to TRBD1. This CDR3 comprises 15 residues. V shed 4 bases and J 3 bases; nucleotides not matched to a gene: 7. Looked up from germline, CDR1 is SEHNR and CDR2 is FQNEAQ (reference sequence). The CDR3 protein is CASSSRGDRDYEQYF. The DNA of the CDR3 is TGTGCCAGCAGCTCGCGAGGGGACAGGGACTACGAGCAGTACTTC.

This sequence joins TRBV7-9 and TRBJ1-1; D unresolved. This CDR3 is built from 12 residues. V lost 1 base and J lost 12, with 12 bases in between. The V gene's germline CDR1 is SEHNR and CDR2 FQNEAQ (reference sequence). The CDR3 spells CASSLETSITFF. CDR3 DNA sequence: TGTGCCAGCAGCTTAGAGACAAGTATAACTTTCTTT.

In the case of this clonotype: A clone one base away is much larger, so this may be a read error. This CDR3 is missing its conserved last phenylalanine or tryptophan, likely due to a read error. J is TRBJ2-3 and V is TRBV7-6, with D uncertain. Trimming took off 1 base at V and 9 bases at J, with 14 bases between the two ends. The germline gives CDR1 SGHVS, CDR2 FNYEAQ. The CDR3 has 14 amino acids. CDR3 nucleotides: TGTGCCAGCAGCTTAGTTCAGCCGCAAGGAACGCAGTATTAT. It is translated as CASSLVQPQGTQYY.

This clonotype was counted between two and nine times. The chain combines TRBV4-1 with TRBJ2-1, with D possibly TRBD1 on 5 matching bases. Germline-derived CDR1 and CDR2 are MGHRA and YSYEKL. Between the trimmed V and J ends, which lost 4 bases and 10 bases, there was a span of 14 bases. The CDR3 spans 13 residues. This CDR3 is CASSPGQALEQFF. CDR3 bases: TGCGCCAGCAGCCCAGGGCAGGCTTTAGAGCAGTTCTTC.

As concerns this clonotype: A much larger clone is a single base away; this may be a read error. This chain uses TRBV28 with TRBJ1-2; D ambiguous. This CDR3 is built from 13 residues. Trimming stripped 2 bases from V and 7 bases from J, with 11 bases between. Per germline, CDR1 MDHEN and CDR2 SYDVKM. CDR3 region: CASSLRAVSGYTF. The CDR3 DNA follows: TGTGCCAGCAGTTTACGGGCAGTCTCTGGCTACACCTTC.

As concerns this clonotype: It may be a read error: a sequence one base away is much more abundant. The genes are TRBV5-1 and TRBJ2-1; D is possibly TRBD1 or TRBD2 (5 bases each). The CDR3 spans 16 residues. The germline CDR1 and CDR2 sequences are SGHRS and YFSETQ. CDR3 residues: CASSLAPGSSYNGQFF. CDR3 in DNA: TGCGCCAGCAGCTTGGCCCCAGGGAGCTCCTACAATGGGCAGTTCTTC.

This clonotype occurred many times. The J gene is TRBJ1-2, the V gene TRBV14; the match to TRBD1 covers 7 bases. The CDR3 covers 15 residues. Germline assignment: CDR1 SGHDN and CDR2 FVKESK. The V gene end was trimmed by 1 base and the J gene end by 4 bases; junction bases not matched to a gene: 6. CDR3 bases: TGTGCCAGCAGCCAAGTAGGGGACAGTCTCTATGGCTACACCTTC. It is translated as CASSQVGDSLYGYTF.

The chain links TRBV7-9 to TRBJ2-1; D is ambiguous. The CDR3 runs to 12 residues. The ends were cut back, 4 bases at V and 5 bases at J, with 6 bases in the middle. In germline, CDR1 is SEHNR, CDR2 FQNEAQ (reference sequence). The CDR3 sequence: CASSSLDNEQFF. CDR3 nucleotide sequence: TGTGCCAGCAGCTCGCTGGACAATGAGCAGTTCTTC.

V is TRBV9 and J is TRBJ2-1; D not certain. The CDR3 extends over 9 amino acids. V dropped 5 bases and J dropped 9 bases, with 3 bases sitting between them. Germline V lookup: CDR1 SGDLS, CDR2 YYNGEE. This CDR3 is CASSAEQFF. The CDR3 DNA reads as TGTGCCAGCAGTGCTGAGCAGTTCTTC.

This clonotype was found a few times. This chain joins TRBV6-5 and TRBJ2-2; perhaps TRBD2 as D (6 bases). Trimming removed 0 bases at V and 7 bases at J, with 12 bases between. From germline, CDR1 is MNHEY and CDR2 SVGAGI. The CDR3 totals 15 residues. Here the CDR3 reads CASSYSSRRDGELFF. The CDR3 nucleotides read TGTGCCAGCAGTTACTCATCTAGGCGGGACGGGGAGCTGTTTTTT.

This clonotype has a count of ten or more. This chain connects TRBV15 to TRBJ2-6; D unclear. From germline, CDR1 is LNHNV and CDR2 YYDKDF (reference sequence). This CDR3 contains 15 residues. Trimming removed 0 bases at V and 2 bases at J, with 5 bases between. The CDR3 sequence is CATSRDFTGANVLTF. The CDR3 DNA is TGTGCCACCAGCAGAGATTTCACTGGGGCCAACGTCCTGACTTTC.

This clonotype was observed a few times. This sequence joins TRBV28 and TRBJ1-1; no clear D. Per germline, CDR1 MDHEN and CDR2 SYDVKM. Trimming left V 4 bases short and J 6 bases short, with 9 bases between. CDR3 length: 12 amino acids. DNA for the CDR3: TGTGCCAGCAGTTACTCCCCCCCTGAAGCTTTCTTT. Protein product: CASSYSPPEAFF.

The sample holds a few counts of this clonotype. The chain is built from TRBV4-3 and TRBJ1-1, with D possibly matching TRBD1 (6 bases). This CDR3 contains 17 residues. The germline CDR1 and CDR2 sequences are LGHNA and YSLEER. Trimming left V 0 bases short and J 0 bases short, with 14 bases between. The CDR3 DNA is TGCGCCAGCAGCCAAGATGAGGGGGGTGAAGTGAACACTGAAGCTTTCTTT. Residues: CASSQDEGGEVNTEAFF.

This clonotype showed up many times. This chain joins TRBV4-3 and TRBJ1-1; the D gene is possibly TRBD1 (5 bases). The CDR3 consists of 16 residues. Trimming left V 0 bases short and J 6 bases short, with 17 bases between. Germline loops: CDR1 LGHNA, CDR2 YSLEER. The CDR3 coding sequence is TGCGCCAGCAGCCAAGATCGAGGGGCCCTGGTTGCTGAAGCTTTCTTT. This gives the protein CASSQDRGALVAEAFF.

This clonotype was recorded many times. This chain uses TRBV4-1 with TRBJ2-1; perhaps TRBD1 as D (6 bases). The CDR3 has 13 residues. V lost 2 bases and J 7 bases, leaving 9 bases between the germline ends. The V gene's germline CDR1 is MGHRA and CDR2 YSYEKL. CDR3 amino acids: CASSQNRANEQFF. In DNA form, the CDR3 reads TGCGCCAGCAGCCAAAACAGGGCAAATGAGCAGTTCTTC.

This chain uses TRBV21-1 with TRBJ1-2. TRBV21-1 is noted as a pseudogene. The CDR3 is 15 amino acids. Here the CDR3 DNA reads TGTGCCAGCAGCAGAGCCTGTGGGTTGGAGGCTGGCTACACCTTC. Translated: CASSRACGLEAGYTF.

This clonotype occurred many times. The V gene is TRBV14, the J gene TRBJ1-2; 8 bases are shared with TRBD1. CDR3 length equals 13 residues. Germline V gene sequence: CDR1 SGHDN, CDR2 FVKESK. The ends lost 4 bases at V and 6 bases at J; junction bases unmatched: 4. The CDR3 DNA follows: TGTGCCAGCAGCCTGACAGGGGTCGATGGCTACACCTTC. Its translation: CASSLTGVDGYTF. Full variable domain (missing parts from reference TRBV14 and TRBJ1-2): EAGVTQFPSHSVIEKGQTVTLRCDPISGHDNLYWYRRVMGKEIKFLLHFVKESKQDESGMPNNRFLAERTGGTYSTLKVQPAELEDSGVYFCASSLTGVDGYTFGSGTRLTVV.

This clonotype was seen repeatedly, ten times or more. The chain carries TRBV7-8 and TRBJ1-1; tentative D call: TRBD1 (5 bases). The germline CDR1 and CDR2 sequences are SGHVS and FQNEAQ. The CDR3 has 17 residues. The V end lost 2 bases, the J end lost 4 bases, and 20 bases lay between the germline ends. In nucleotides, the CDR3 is TGTGCCAGCAGCTTACTAGCGGGGGACCTATGGGGCACTGAAGCTTTCTTT. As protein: CASSLLAGDLWGTEAFF.

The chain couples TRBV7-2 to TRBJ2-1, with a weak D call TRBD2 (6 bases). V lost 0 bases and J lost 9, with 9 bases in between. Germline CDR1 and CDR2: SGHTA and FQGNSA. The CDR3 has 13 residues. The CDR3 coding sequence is TGTGCCAGCAGCTTAGCGCTCGGGGGTGAGCAGTTCTTC. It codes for CASSLALGGEQFF.

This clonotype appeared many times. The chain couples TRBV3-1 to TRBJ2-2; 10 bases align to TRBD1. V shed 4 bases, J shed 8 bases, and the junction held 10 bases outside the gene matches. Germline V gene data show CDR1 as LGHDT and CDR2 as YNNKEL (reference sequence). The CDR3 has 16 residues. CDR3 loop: CASSPPGQGLSGELFF. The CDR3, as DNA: TGTGCCAGCAGCCCACCGGGACAGGGGCTTTCTGGGGAGCTGTTTTTT.

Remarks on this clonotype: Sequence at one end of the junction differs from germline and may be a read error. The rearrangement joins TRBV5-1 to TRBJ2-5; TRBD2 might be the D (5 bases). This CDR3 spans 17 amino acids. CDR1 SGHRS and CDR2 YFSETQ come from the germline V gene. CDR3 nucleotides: TGCGCCAGCAGCCCGATGGACTCGTCGTGGTACCAAGGGACCCAGTACTTC. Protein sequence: CASSPMDSSWYQGTQYF.

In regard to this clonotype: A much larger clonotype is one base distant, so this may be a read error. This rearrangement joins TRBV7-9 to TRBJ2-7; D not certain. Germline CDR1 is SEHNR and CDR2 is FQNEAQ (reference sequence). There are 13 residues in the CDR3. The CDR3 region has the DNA TGTGCCAGCAGCCCGAGTGGCACCTACGAGCGGTACTTC. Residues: CASSPSGTYERYF.

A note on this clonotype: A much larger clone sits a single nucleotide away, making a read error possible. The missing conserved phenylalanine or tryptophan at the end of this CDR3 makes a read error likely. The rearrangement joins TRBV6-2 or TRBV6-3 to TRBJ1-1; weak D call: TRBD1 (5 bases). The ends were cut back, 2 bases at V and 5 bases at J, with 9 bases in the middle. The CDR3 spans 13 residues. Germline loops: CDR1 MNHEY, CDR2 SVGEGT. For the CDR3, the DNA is TGTGCCAGCAGTTACAGGGAGGGGACTGAAGCTTTCCTT. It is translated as CASSYREGTEAFL.

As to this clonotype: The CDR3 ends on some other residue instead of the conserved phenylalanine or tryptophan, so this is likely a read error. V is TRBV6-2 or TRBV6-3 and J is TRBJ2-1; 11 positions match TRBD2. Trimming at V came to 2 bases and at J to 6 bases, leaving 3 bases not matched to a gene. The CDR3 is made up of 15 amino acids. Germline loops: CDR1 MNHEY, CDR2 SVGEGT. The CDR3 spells CASSYGTSGVNEQFL. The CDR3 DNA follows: TGTGCCAGCAGTTACGGGACTAGCGGTGTCAATGAGCAGTTCCTC.

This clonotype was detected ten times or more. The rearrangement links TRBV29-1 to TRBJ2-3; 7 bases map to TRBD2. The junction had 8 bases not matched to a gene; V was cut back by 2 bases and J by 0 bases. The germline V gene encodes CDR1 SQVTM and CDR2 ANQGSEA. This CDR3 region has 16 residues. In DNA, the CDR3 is TGCAGCGTTGAATTAATGCGGGAGCCGAGCACAGATACGCAGTATTTT. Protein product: CSVELMREPSTDTQYF.

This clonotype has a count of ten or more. This chain's CDR3 is CASSSGTGSDEQFF. CDR3 nucleotide sequence: TGCGCCAGCAGCTCCGGGACAGGGTCGGATGAGCAGTTCTTC. The chain has TRBV4-1 and TRBJ2-1, with TRBD1 identical over 9 bases. This CDR3 has 14 amino acids. Germline CDR1 is MGHRA and CDR2 is YSYEKL. The J segment lost 8 bases and the V segment lost 5 bases, leaving 7 bases of the junction unmatched.

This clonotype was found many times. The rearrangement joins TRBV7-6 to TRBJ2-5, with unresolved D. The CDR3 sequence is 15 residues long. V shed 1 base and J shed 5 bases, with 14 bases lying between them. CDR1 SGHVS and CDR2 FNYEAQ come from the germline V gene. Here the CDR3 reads CASSLGSTLGETQYF. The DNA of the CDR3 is TGTGCCAGCAGCTTAGGGTCCACTCTGGGTGAGACCCAGTACTTC. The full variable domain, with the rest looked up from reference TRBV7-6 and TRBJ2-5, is GAGVSQSPRYKVTKRGQDVALRCDPISGHVSLYWYRQALGQGPEFLTYFNYEAQQDKSGLPNDRFSAERPEGSISTLTIQRTEQRDSAMYRCASSLGSTLGETQYFGPGTRLLVL.

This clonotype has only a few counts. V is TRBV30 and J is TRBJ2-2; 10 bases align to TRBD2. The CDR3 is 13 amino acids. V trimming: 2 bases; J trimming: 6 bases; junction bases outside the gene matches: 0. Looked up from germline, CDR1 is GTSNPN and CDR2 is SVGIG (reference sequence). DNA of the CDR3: TGTGCCTGGAGTCTAGCGGGAGCCGGGGAGCTGTTTTTT. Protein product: CAWSLAGAGELFF.

CDR3 sequence reads: CASSIVERGITGELFF. In DNA form, the CDR3 reads TGTGCCAGTAGTATAGTAGAGCGGGGGATCACCGGGGAGCTGTTTTTT. The chain uses TRBV19 and TRBJ2-2; 8 nucleotides match TRBD2. V was clipped by 1 base and J by 4 bases; unmatched bases: 5. Germline V CDR1 and CDR2: LNHDA, SQIVND (reference sequence). The CDR3 contains 16 residues.